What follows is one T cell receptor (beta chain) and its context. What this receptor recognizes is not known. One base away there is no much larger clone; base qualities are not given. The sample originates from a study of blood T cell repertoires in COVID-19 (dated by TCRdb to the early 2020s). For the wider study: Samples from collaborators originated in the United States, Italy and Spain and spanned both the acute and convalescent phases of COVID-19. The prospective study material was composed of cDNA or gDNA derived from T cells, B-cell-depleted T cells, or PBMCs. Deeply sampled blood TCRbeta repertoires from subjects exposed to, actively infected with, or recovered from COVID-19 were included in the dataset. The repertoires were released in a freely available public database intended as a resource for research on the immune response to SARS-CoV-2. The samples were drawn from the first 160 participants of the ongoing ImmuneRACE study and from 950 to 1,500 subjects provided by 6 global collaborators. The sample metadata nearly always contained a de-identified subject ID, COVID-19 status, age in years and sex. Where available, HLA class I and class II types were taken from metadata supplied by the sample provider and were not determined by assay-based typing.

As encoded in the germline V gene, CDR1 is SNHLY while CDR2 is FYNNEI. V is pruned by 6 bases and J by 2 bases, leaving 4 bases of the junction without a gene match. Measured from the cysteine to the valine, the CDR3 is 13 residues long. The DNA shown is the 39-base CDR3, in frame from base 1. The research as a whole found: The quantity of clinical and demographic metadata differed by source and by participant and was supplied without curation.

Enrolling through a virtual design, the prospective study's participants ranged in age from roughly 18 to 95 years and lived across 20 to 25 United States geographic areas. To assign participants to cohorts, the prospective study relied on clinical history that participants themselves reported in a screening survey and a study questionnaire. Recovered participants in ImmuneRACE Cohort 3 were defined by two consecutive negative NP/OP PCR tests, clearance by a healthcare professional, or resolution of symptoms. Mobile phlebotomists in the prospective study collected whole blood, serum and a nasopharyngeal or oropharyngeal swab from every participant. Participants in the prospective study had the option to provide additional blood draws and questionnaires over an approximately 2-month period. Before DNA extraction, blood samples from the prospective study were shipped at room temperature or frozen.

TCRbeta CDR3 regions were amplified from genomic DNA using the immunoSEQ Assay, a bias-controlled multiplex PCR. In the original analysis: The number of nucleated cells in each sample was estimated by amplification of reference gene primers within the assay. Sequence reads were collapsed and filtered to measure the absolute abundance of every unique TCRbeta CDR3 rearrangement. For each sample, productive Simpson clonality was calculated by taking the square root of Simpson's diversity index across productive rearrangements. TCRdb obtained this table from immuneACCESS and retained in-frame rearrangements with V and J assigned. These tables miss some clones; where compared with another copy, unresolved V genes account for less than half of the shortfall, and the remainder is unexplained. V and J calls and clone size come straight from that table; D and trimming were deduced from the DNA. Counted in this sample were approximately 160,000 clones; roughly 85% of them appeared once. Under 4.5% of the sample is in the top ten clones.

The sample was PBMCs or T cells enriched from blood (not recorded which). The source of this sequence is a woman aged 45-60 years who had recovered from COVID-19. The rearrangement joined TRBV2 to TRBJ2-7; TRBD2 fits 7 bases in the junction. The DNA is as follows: TGTGCCAGCAGGGCCGGGACTACCTACGAGCAGTACGTC. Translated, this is CASRAGTTYEQYV.